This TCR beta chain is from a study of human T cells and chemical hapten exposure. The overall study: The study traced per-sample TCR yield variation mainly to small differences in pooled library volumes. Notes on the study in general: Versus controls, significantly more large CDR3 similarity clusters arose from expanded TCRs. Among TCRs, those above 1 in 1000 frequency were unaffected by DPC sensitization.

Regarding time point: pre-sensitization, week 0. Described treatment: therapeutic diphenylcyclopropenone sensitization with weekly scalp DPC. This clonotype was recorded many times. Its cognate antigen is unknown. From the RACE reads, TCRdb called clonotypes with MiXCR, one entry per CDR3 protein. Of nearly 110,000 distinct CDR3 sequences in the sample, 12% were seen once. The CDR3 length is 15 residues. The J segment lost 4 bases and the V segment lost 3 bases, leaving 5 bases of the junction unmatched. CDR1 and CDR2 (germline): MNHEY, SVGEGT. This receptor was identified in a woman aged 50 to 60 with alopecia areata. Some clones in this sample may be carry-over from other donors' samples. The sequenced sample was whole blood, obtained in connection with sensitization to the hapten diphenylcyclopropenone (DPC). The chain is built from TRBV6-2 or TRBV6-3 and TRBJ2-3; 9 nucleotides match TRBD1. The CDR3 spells CASSYGTGSPDTQYF. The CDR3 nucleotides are TGTGCCAGCAGTTATGGGACAGGGTCGCCAGATACGCAGTATTTT.